These 3 T cell receptor beta chains share one sample of origin, sequenced in a study of T-cell reconstitution after alpha-beta-depleted transplantation in children. Molecular barcoding with unique molecular identifiers was used for the TCRbeta library. TCRdb passed the PCR reads through MiXCR, listing each CDR3 protein once. The sample consists of 200,000 or so distinct CDR3 sequences, around 8.4% of them appearing once. The sample in question was PBMCs, mostly from graft donor cells, obtained 360 days after TCRalphabeta/CD19-depleted stem cell transplant. Receptors originate from a male patient between 2 and 9 years old who had a stem cell transplant for acute myeloid leukemia, so the T cells may come from the graft donor.

The rearrangement links TRBV12-3 or TRBV12-4 to TRBJ2-1; D may be TRBD2 (7 bases). There are 19 residues in the CDR3. V shed 11 bases and J shed 5 bases, with 34 bases lying between them. The CDR3 region is CAFSLGGSGTTRSHNEQFF. The CDR3 nucleotides read TGTGCCTTCTCTCTCGGGGGGTCCGGGACAACGAGGTCCCACAATGAGCAGTTCTTC.

The table lists this clonotype with many counts. The chain has TRBV18 and TRBJ2-1; perhaps TRBD2 as D (5 bases). Trimming took off 3 bases at V and 7 bases at J, with 19 bases between the two ends. CDR1 is KGHSH, CDR2 LQKENI, per germline. This CDR3 contains 16 residues. The CDR3 DNA sequence: TGTGCCAGCTCACCCACAGCGGTGTTTAGGAGAAATGAGCAGTTCTTC. Residues: CASSPTAVFRRNEQFF.

This clonotype was recorded a few times. The chain has TRBV6-5 and TRBJ2-2; 13 nucleotides match TRBD2. The trim removed 6 bases at V and 8 bases at J, leaving 9 bases unmatched. This CDR3 is 16 amino acids long. Germline values: CDR1 MNHEY, CDR2 SVGAGI. The CDR3 here is CASSGLAGVSGGELFF. CDR3 nucleotide sequence: TGTGCCAGCAGCGGACTAGCGGGAGTCTCGGGAGGGGAGCTGTTTTTT.